Sequencing of this T cell receptor (beta chain) was carried out in a study of identical twins (dated by TCRdb to about 2016). Background on the whole study: TCR alpha and beta repertoires from monozygotic twins, unrelated adults of various ages and cord blood were deep-sequenced to test whether fetal clonotypes persist. To rule out contamination, replicate twin experiments were performed at different times with different library preparation protocols. Overall study results and their limits: Abundant cord blood beta clonotypes had fewer insertions, young adult naive repertoires showed a similar but weaker trend, and memory repertoires showed no such trend. Compared with coincidental sharing between unrelated individuals, an excess of low generation-probability sequences was observed among out-of-frame TCR alpha sequences shared between twins. The excess sharing between twins in beta out-of-frame sequences was weaker because fewer shared sequences reduced the signal-to-noise ratio. In monozygotic twins, out-of-frame TCR alpha sharing was systematically underestimated by recombination models, although the models agreed with sharing between unrelated individuals. Conclusions relied on cross-sectional statistical analysis, since the same donors could not be followed over many years. Zero-insertion analyses could be partly confounded by invariant T cells such as MAIT and iNKT, though diverse VJ usage argued against such confounding for most clonotypes.

As regards this clonotype: Its antigen is unknown. One base away there is no much larger clone; base qualities are not given.

Every donor in the study was a healthy Caucasian. The twin cohort comprised three pairs of female monozygotic twins, all aged about 18 to 29 years. Positive isolation kits from Invitrogen were used to isolate the CD4+ and CD8+ T cell populations. Library construction relied on 5' RACE. Data came from an Illumina HiSeq 2000. A universal primer binding site was introduced by template switching, and a unique molecular identifier was present in the final cDNA, enabling accurate counting of TCR cDNA molecules. First-strand cDNA for TCR alpha and beta chains was synthesized from specific primers in the conserved constant-segment region. To control for contamination, each cDNA library was double barcoded with a SMART-Mk sample barcode plus Illumina barcodes. TruSeq adapter sequences, together with Illumina sample barcodes, were added in two successive PCR steps. TCR alpha and beta cDNA libraries were sequenced on the Illumina HiSeq platform with custom primers. Turning to the authors' computational methods: Raw reads were processed with MiGEC to extract unique molecular identifiers, and MiXCR was used to determine CDR3 positions. Recombination models were inferred per individual with the repgenHMM and IGoR tools using an EM algorithm. The analysis of shared clonotypes was done with the tcR package in R, with sharing normalized by the product of cloneset sizes. To study raw recombination without the effects of thymic and clonal selection, out-of-frame nonproductive sequences were analyzed. TCRdb passed the public sequencing reads through fastp at Q25 and MiXCR, retaining productive beta sequences. Rows with a matching CDR3 protein are joined into one entry that keeps the most common DNA and genes. These V and J calls are TCRdb output, not the study's own analysis. This sample gives roughly 240,000 distinct CDR3 sequences in total; around 7.6% of them show up just once. Clones ranked in the top ten supply 5% to 6% of the sample.

In addition, the sample was reused for a study of yellow fever vaccine responses in identical twins. The second study's paper adds: According to the authors, in identical twins the way T cells responded to vaccination appeared partly convergent and partly personalized. In the study, vaccine-responding T cell clones were precisely tracked in identical twins.

The source is a woman between 18 and 29 years old in good health. The specimen sequenced was CD8+ T cells sorted from blood.

The CDR3 reads as follows: CASSLEIAAYNEQFF. The DNA sequence is as follows: TGCGCCAGCAGCTTGGAGATAGCCGCGTACAATGAGCAGTTCTTC. The chain is assembled from TRBV5-1 and TRBJ2-1, with an unclear D gene assignment. V gives up 0 bases and J gives up 4 bases, and the segment between their germline ends measures 11 bases. The germline V gene gives CDR1 as SGHRS and CDR2 as YFSETQ. The CDR3 goes from the cysteine to the phenylalanine over 15 residues. Left in the record is the CDR3 DNA by itself, 45 bases read in frame from the first base.